A single sample is the source of the 29 T cell receptor beta chains below, sequenced in a study of cytomegalovirus exposure and HLA in healthy donors. Primers included in the PCR were 60 Vbeta and 13 Jbeta primers. Only in-frame clones appear in the TCRdb table, and some are missing; sequencing was by immunoSEQ multiplex PCR. The sample records 100,000 to 150,000 clones, about four fifths being singletons. The sample was PBMCs. All receptors come from a middle-aged woman in good health and CMV-seronegative.

The rearrangement links TRBV12-5 to TRBJ2-7, with 9 bases fitting TRBD1. Germline V gene sequence: CDR1 LGHNT, CDR2 FRNRAP. V dropped 10 bases and J dropped 3; count of bases not matched to a gene: 7. The CDR3 loop spans 13 amino acids. The CDR3, as DNA: TGTGCTACCGGGACAGGGACTTTCTACGAGCAGTACTTC. This encodes CATGTGTFYEQYF. The full variable domain, its missing parts supplied by reference TRBV12-5 and TRBJ2-7, is DARVTQTPRHKVTEMGQEVTMRCQPILGHNTVFWYRQTMMQGLELLAYFRNRAPLDDSGMPKDRFSAEMPDATLATLKIQPSEPRDSAVYFCATGTGTFYEQYFGPGTRLTVT.

V is TRBV4-1 and J is TRBJ2-5, with TRBD1 matching over 7 bases. The length of the CDR3 is 13 residues. J was trimmed by 0 bases and V by 7 bases; bases with no gene match: 2. Germline CDR1 reads MGHRA; CDR2 reads YSYEKL. CDR3 DNA sequence: TGCGCCAGCAACAGGGGAAACCAAGAGACCCAGTACTTC. It translates to CASNRGNQETQYF.

The chain couples TRBV4-3 to TRBJ2-2, with 7 bases identical to TRBD1. This CDR3 contains 18 residues. V shed 1 base, J shed 5 bases, and the junction held 13 bases outside the gene matches. Germline CDR1 LGHNA, CDR2 YSLEER. The CDR3 here is CASSQVGAKGAFTGELFF. In DNA, the CDR3 is TGCGCCAGCAGCCAAGTTGGAGCAAAGGGGGCATTTACCGGGGAGCTGTTTTTT.

Here the CDR3 reads CASSSDQETQYF. The DNA of the CDR3 is TGTGCCAGCAGCTCCGACCAAGAGACCCAGTACTTC. The rearrangement uses TRBV7-9 and TRBJ2-5, with no clear D. The CDR3 extends over 12 amino acids. V shed 4 bases and J shed 0 bases, with 3 bases lying between them. Germline CDR1 is SEHNR and CDR2 is FQNEAQ (reference sequence).

In this sample, this clone turned up once. This chain links TRBV6-5 with TRBJ2-3; 13 nucleotides line up with TRBD2. From germline, CDR1 is MNHEY and CDR2 SVGAGI. Losses at the gene ends were 4 bases for V and 3 bases for J; bases not matched to a gene: 4. The CDR3 totals 16 residues. The CDR3 sequence: CASSLLAGGPTDTQYF. The CDR3 bases are TGTGCCAGCAGTTTACTAGCGGGGGGGCCGACAGATACGCAGTATTTT.

The chain uses TRBV9 and TRBJ1-5, with TRBD1 as a possible D gene (5 bases). The germline gives CDR1 SGDLS, CDR2 YYNGEE. The ends were cut back, 2 bases at V and 4 bases at J, with 13 bases in the middle. CDR3 length: 15 amino acids. The CDR3 nucleotides are TGTGCCAGCAGCGTTGGGCCAGACAGAAATCAGCCCCAGCATTTT. Residues: CASSVGPDRNQPQHF.

This chain connects TRBV2 to TRBJ2-2; 10 nucleotides match TRBD1. V dropped 4 bases and J dropped 3; count of bases not matched to a gene: 2. Germline V gene data show CDR1 as SNHLY and CDR2 as FYNNEI. The CDR3 has 15 amino acids. The CDR3 DNA follows: TGTGCCAGCAGTGGGACAGGGGGGTACACCGGGGAGCTGTTTTTT. Its protein product is CASSGTGGYTGELFF.

The chain couples TRBV4-1 to TRBJ2-5; 7 positions agree with TRBD2. Trimming cost V 3 bases and J 4 bases; bases outside gene matches: 11. CDR3 size: 16 residues. CDR1 is MGHRA, CDR2 YSYEKL, per germline. The CDR3 reads CASSQGPLAPRETQYF. The CDR3 DNA reads as TGCGCCAGCAGCCAGGGCCCACTAGCGCCTCGAGAGACCCAGTACTTC.

The rearrangement joins TRBV28 to TRBJ2-1, with unresolved D. V lost 4 bases and J 8 bases, leaving 9 bases between the germline ends. Germline assignment: CDR1 MDHEN and CDR2 SYDVKM. The CDR3 totals 12 residues. Here the CDR3 DNA reads TGTGCCAGCAGTTCACAGCCGGATGAGCAGTTCTTC. This encodes CASSSQPDEQFF.

The gene calls are TRBV7-2 and TRBJ2-7, with D uncertain. Germline values: CDR1 SGHTA, CDR2 FQGNSA. Trimming pared 0 bases from V and 4 bases from J, leaving 7 bases between. The length of the CDR3 is 13 residues. The CDR3 region is CASSLALMYEQYF. CDR3 DNA sequence: TGTGCCAGCAGCTTAGCGCTAATGTACGAGCAGTACTTC.

The V gene is TRBV4-1, the J gene TRBJ1-3, with 9 positions matching TRBD1. V gave up 4 bases and J gave up 3 bases; unmatched junction bases: 4. The CDR3 contains 15 residues. Germline values: CDR1 MGHRA, CDR2 YSYEKL. This chain's CDR3 is CASSPGQGIGNTIYF. Written as DNA, the CDR3 is TGCGCCAGCAGCCCCGGACAGGGGATTGGAAACACCATATATTTT.

The V gene is TRBV5-1, the J gene TRBJ2-2, with 7 bases aligning to TRBD1. Unmatched junction bases numbered 2, after V lost 4 bases and J lost 5 bases. The CDR3 length is 13 residues. Germline-derived CDR1 and CDR2 are SGHRS and YFSETQ. CDR3 nucleotide sequence: TGCGCCAGCAGCCGGGGACAGACCGGGGAGCTGTTTTTT. Amino acids: CASSRGQTGELFF.

This clone showed up just a few times. This chain links TRBV7-2 with TRBJ2-5; TRBD1 agrees at 7 bases. Unmatched junction bases numbered 11, after V lost 5 bases and J lost 5 bases. Germline lookup yields CDR1 SGHTA and CDR2 FQGNSA. This CDR3 is 15 amino acids long. The chain's CDR3 is CASSIQQGPGETQYF. The CDR3 nucleotides read TGTGCCAGCAGCATCCAACAGGGGCCTGGGGAGACCCAGTACTTC.

The genes are TRBV18 and TRBJ1-1, with 8 nucleotides matching TRBD1. Germline CDR1 KGHSH, CDR2 LQKENI. CDR3 length: 14 residues. Germline trimming cut 8 bases from V and 2 bases from J; bases unmatched to any gene: 7. The CDR3 spells CASLQGQGNTEAFF. CDR3 coding DNA: TGTGCCAGCCTCCAAGGACAGGGTAACACTGAAGCTTTCTTT.

The rearrangement links TRBV7-2 to TRBJ2-3, with 13 bases lining up with TRBD2. V lost 4 bases and J lost 4; bases outside the gene matches: 5. The CDR3 sequence is 16 residues long. Germline CDR1 SGHTA, CDR2 FQGNSA. CDR3 protein: CASSSGLAGAADTQYF. The CDR3 nucleotides are TGTGCCAGCAGCTCCGGACTAGCGGGAGCGGCAGATACGCAGTATTTT.

The V call is TRBV5-1, the J call TRBJ1-1; tentatively, D is TRBD1 (6 bases). CDR3 length: 15 residues. Between the trimmed V and J ends, which lost 3 bases and 3 bases, there was a span of 15 bases. Germline loops: CDR1 SGHRS, CDR2 YFSETQ. The CDR3 region is CASSSRPGVDTEAFF. DNA of the CDR3: TGCGCCAGCAGCTCCAGGCCAGGGGTGGACACTGAAGCTTTCTTT.

The chain is built from TRBV7-2 and TRBJ1-5; 9 nucleotides align to TRBD1. The CDR3 is 17 amino acids. V shed 1 base, J shed 1 base, and the junction held 5 bases outside the gene matches. From germline, CDR1 is SGHTA and CDR2 FQGNSA. CDR3 region: CASSLEGTGLSNQPQHF. The CDR3 nucleotides are TGTGCCAGCAGCTTAGAAGGGACAGGGCTCAGCAATCAGCCCCAGCATTTT.

This clone came up many times. The chain is built from TRBV6-5 and TRBJ1-6, with TRBD1 matching over 7 bases. Losses at the gene ends were 5 bases for V and 9 bases for J; bases not matched to a gene: 7. Germline CDR1 MNHEY, CDR2 SVGAGI. The CDR3 has 14 residues. In DNA form, the CDR3 reads TGTGCCAGCAGTAGACAGGGAAAGACTTCACCCCTCCACTTT. Translating gives CASSRQGKTSPLHF.

The rearrangement uses TRBV19 and TRBJ2-1; 7 bases match TRBD1. The germline V gene encodes CDR1 LNHDA and CDR2 SQIVND (reference sequence). The CDR3 is made up of 16 amino acids. The junction had 8 bases not matched to a gene; V was cut back by 5 bases and J by 1 base. The CDR3: CASSPPGTVSYNEQFF. The CDR3 DNA sequence: TGTGCCAGTAGTCCCCCCGGGACAGTTTCCTACAATGAGCAGTTCTTC.

The V gene is TRBV4-3, the J gene TRBJ1-2, with 7 nucleotides matching TRBD1. V gave up 4 bases and J gave up 6 bases; unmatched junction bases: 11. This CDR3 comprises 15 residues. CDR1 and CDR2 (germline): LGHNA, YSLEER. The CDR3 region is CASSPRWDSSDGYTF. DNA of the CDR3: TGCGCCAGCAGCCCCAGGTGGGACAGTTCGGATGGCTACACCTTC.

This chain's CDR3 is CSARTGGDTEAFF. Written as DNA, the CDR3 is TGCAGCGCCCGGACAGGAGGGGACACTGAAGCTTTCTTT. The genes are TRBV29-1 and TRBJ1-1, with TRBD1 identical over 7 bases. This CDR3 is built from 13 residues. Germline V gene data show CDR1 as SQVTM and CDR2 as ANQGSEA. Trimming cost V 7 bases and J 3 bases; bases outside gene matches: 8.

The V call is TRBV6-5, the J call TRBJ2-3, with 7 positions matching TRBD2. Trimming at V came to 6 bases and at J to 2 bases, leaving 5 bases not matched to a gene. The germline CDR1 and CDR2 sequences are MNHEY and SVGAGI. This CDR3 region has 14 residues. CDR3 DNA sequence: TGTGCCAGCAGCAGCGGGACGGTCACAGATACGCAGTATTTT. This translates into CASSSGTVTDTQYF.

This chain connects TRBV19 to TRBJ1-5, with D perhaps matching TRBD1 (5 bases). The CDR3 loop spans 13 amino acids. The germline gives CDR1 LNHDA, CDR2 SQIVND (reference sequence). Deletions cut 10 bases from V and 4 bases from J, with 14 bases between. The CDR3 spells CATWGGGNQPQHF. The CDR3 DNA is TGTGCCACCTGGGGGGGAGGGAATCAGCCCCAGCATTTT.

The rearrangement uses TRBV5-1 and TRBJ1-3; 8 bases are shared with TRBD1. The trim removed 3 bases at V and 1 base at J, leaving 6 bases unmatched. The CDR3 covers 16 residues. CDR1 is SGHRS, CDR2 YFSETQ, per germline. In DNA form, the CDR3 reads TGCGCCAGCAGCTGGGGGACAGGAAATTCTGGAAACACCATATATTTT. Protein sequence: CASSWGTGNSGNTIYF. Full variable domain (remainder filled in from reference TRBV5-1 and TRBJ1-3): KAGVTQTPRYLIKTRGQQVTLSCSPISGHRSVSWYQQTPGQGLQFLFEYFSETQRNKGNFPGRFSGRQFSNSRSEMNVSTLELGDSALYLCASSWGTGNSGNTIYFGEGSWLTVV.

The V gene is TRBV6-5, the J gene TRBJ1-6; the D gene is possibly TRBD1 (6 bases). Germline lookup yields CDR1 MNHEY and CDR2 SVGAGI. This CDR3 has 14 residues. Deletions cut 6 bases from V and 6 bases from J, with 12 bases between. Here the CDR3 reads CASSLQGSNSPLHF. CDR3 bases: TGTGCCAGCAGCCTCCAGGGGAGTAATTCACCCCTCCACTTT.

This chain connects TRBV28 to TRBJ2-7, with 8 bases matching TRBD1. This CDR3 spans 16 amino acids. Germline-derived CDR1 and CDR2 are MDHEN and SYDVKM. V lost 4 bases to trimming and J lost 0 bases; unmatched junction nucleotides: 8. The CDR3 DNA follows: TGTGCCAGCAGTTCCAGGGGGCCAGCGGTCTCCTACGAGCAGTACTTC. It codes for CASSSRGPAVSYEQYF.

This chain joins TRBV4-1 and TRBJ2-4; TRBD2 agrees at 8 bases. There are 18 residues in the CDR3. J gave up 0 bases and V 0 bases, and 7 bases lay outside the gene matches. In germline, CDR1 is MGHRA, CDR2 YSYEKL. The CDR3 DNA sequence: TGCGCCAGCAGCCAAGATTCGCGCGGGGGGCTAGCCAAAAACATTCAGTACTTC. This encodes CASSQDSRGGLAKNIQYF.

The CDR3 loop is CASSPTGQKYGNTIYF. The CDR3 region has the DNA TGTGCCAGCAGCCCTACCGGACAGAAATATGGAAACACCATATATTTT. The chain has TRBV7-9 and TRBJ1-3; D might be TRBD1 (6 bases). The germline CDR1 and CDR2 sequences are SEHNR and FQNEAQ (reference sequence). V dropped 5 bases and J dropped 3 bases, with 17 bases sitting between them. The CDR3 length is 16 residues.

The CDR3 loop is CASSQVRQGIGEQFF. The CDR3 DNA follows: TGCGCCAGCAGCCAAGTTAGGCAGGGGATCGGAGAGCAGTTCTTC. The genes are TRBV4-3 and TRBJ2-1, with D possibly being TRBD1 (6 bases). The germline gives CDR1 LGHNA, CDR2 YSLEER. This CDR3 has 15 residues. Trimming stripped 1 base from V and 10 bases from J, with 17 bases between.